This section outlines one T cell receptor (beta chain) sequence together with its context. The antigen is unknown. These data are taken from a study of T cells after yellow fever vaccination. The wider study: SMART-Seq v4 Ultra Low Input served to prepare low-cell-number fractions. Study conclusions and caveats: Most clones from primary vaccination resurfaced after the booster (approximately 97% CD4, approximately 88% CD8).

The junction had 2 bases not matched to a gene; V was cut back by 8 bases and J by 2 bases. Germline V gives CDR1 MDHEN, CDR2 SYDVKM. The CDR3 length is 13 residues. A 5'RACE template-switching step, the method used to make TCR cDNA, added a universal primer site and UMIs. TCRdb redid the calling of the 5' RACE reads with MiXCR, one entry per CDR3 protein. Of 250,000 to 300,000 distinct CDR3 sequences in the sample, roughly 9% were seen once. The starting material was CD4+ T cells sorted from PBMCs, obtained 5 days after the yellow fever booster vaccination. The gene calls are TRBV28 and TRBJ2-3; the match to TRBD2 covers 9 bases. The clonotype comes from a man aged 18-30 years who received the YFV17D yellow fever vaccine. This chain's CDR3 is CASLAGLTDTQYF. The CDR3 bases are TGTGCCAGCCTAGCGGGACTCACAGATACGCAGTATTTT. The variable domain in full, with the rest retrieved from reference TRBV28 and TRBJ2-3, is DVKVTQSSRYLVKRTGEKVFLECVQDMDHENMFWYRQDPGLGLRLIYFSYDVKMKEKGDIPEGYSVSREKKERFSLILESASTNQTSMYLCASLAGLTDTQYFGPGTRLTVL.